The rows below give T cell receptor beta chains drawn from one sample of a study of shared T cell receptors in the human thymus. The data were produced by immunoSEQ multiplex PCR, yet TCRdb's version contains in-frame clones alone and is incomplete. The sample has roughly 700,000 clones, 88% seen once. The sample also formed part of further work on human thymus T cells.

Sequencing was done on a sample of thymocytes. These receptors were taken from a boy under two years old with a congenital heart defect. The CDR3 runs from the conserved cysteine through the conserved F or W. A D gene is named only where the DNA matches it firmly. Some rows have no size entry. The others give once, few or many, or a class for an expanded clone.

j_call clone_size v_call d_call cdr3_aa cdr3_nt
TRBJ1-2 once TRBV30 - CAWSVRAGEGYTF TGTGCCTGGAGTGTACGGGCAGGGGAAGGCTACACCTTC
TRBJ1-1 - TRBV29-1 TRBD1 CSVEGSTGGHTEAFF TGCAGCGTTGAAGGCAGCACAGGGGGCCACACTGAAGCTTTCTTT
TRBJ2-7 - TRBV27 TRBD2 CASRGGRVPYEQYF TGTGCCAGCAGGGGAGGGAGGGTCCCCTACGAGCAGTACTTC
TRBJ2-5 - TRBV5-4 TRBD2 CASSEGLAGEVGETQYF TGTGCCAGCAGCGAGGGACTAGCGGGAGAGGTCGGAGAGACCCAGTACTTC
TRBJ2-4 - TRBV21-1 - CASRGRVAKNIQYF TGTGCCAGCAGGGGCAGGGTAGCCAAAAACATTCAGTACTTC
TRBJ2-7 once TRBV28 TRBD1 CASSPFWGQLLSYEQYF TGTGCCAGCAGTCCATTCTGGGGACAGTTGCTCTCCTACGAGCAGTACTTC
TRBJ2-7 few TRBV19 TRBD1 CASSTADRGPVYEQYF TGTGCCAGTAGTACCGCGGACAGGGGGCCAGTCTACGAGCAGTACTTC
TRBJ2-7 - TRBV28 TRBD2 CASSLSGAGPGEQYF TGTGCCAGCAGTTTATCGGGAGCGGGGCCGGGCGAGCAGTACTTC
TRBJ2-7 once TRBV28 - CASRRAKPAYEQYF TGTGCCAGCAGAAGAGCGAAACCCGCCTACGAGCAGTACTTC
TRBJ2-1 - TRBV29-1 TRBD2 CSVGLAGNGSNEQFF TGCAGCGTTGGACTAGCGGGAAACGGTAGCAATGAGCAGTTCTTC
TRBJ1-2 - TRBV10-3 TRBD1 CAISESTRTGPYGYTF TGTGCCATCAGTGAGTCGACTCGGACAGGGCCCTATGGCTACACCTTC
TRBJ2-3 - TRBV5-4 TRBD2 CASRGTSGRDTQYF TGTGCCAGCAGGGGGACTAGCGGGAGGGATACGCAGTATTTT
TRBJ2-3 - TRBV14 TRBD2 CASSQGASGSEFDTQYF TGTGCCAGCAGCCAAGGAGCTAGCGGGAGTGAATTCGATACGCAGTATTTT
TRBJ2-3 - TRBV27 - CASSPTARDTQYF TGTGCCAGCAGTCCAACAGCCCGAGATACGCAGTATTTT
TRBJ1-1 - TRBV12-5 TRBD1 CASGSQGARDTEAFF TGTGCTAGTGGTTCCCAGGGGGCGCGGGATACTGAAGCTTTCTTT
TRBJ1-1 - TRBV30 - CAWSPETGGNTEAFF TGTGCCTGGAGTCCCGAGACAGGTGGGAACACTGAAGCTTTCTTT
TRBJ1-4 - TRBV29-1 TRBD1 CSVELPGQGGEKLFF TGCAGCGTTGAATTGCCGGGACAGGGTGGTGAAAAACTGTTTTTT
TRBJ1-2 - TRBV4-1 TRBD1 CASSQDTGANYGYTF TGCGCCAGCAGCCAAGATACAGGGGCGAACTATGGCTACACCTTC
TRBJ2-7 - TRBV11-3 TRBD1 CASSSGTGTYEQYF TGTGCCAGCAGCTCGGGGACAGGCACCTACGAGCAGTACTTC
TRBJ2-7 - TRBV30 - CAWGSEGYEQYF TGTGCCTGGGGGTCGGAGGGTTACGAGCAGTACTTC
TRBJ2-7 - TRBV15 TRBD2 CATSRGGLGPSGNEAYEQYF TGTGCCACCAGCAGAGGAGGGCTAGGGCCTAGCGGGAATGAGGCCTACGAGCAGTACTTC
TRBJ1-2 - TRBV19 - CASSPPPAGNYGYTF TGTGCCAGTAGTCCCCCACCGGCAGGGAACTATGGCTACACCTTC
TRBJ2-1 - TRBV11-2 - CASSPPLDREQFF TGTGCCAGCAGCCCCCCCCTCGACAGGGAGCAGTTCTTC
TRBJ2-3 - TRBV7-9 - CASEAGKPQYF TGTGCCAGTGAGGCTGGTAAGCCGCAGTATTTT
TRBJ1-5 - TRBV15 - CATSRDERGQDSNQPQHF TGTGCCACCAGCAGAGATGAAAGAGGGCAGGATAGCAATCAGCCCCAGCATTTT
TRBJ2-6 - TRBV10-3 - CAISESYELRMSSGANVLTF TGTGCCATCAGTGAGTCGTACGAGCTTCGTATGAGCTCTGGGGCCAACGTCCTGACTTTC
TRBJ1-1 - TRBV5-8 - CASSLEDTEAFF TGTGCCAGCAGCCTAGAGGACACTGAAGCTTTCTTT
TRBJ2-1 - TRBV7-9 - CASSLQSGWSYNEQFF TGTGCCAGCAGCTTACAGAGCGGGTGGTCCTACAATGAGCAGTTCTTC
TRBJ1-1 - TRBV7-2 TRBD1 CASSLAGEVTGQGAGAFF TGTGCCAGCAGCTTAGCCGGAGAAGTTACGGGACAGGGGGCTGGGGCTTTCTTT
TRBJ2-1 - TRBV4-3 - CASRLAPAYNEQFF TGCGCCAGCAGACTAGCCCCCGCCTACAATGAGCAGTTCTTC
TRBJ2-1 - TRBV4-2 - CASSPQPSSYNEQFF TGTGCCAGCAGCCCCCAGCCTAGCTCCTACAATGAGCAGTTCTTC
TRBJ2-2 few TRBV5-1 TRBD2 CASSLERTSGRLTGELFF TGCGCCAGCAGCTTGGAAAGGACTAGCGGGAGGTTAACCGGGGAGCTGTTTTTT
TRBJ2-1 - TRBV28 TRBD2 CASSLGGGGNEQFF TGTGCCAGCAGTTTGGGGGGGGGAGGCAATGAGCAGTTCTTC
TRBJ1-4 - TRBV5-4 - CAWGSRGYEKLFF TGTGCCTGGGGGAGCAGGGGATACGAAAAACTGTTTTTT
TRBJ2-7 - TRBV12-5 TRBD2 CASSSSGLYYEQYF TGTGCTAGTTCCTCTAGCGGCCTCTACTACGAGCAGTACTTC
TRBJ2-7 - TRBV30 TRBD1 CAWRSTGGISSYEQYF TGTGCCTGGAGATCCACAGGGGGTATATCCTCCTACGAGCAGTACTTC
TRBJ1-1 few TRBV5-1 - CASSPAGQKNTEAFF TGCGCCAGCAGCCCGGCCGGACAGAAGAACACTGAAGCTTTCTTT
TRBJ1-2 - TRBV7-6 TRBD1 CASSADRVRDGYTF TGTGCCAGCAGCGCGGACAGGGTTAGAGATGGCTACACCTTC
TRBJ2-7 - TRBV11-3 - CASSPDRDYEQYF TGTGCCAGCAGCCCCGACCGGGACTACGAGCAGTACTTC
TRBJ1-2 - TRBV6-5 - CASSIHQGWGYTF TGTGCCAGCAGCATACATCAGGGGTGGGGCTACACCTTC
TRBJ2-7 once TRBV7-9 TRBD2 CASSLVSSGRWNEQYF TGTGCCAGCAGCTTAGTGTCTAGCGGGAGGTGGAACGAGCAGTACTTC
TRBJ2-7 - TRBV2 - CASAPAAPGREAAYEQYF TGTGCCTCGGCCCCAGCAGCCCCGGGAAGGGAGGCAGCCTACGAGCAGTACTTC
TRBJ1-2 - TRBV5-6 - CASSRHPPYGYTF TGTGCCAGCAGCCGACATCCCCCTTATGGCTACACCTTC
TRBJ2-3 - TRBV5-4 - CASSPGTSTDTQYF TGTGCCAGCAGCCCCGGGACTAGCACAGATACGCAGTATTTT
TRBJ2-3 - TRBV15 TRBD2 CATSARLAGETSTDTQYF TGTGCCACCAGCGCCCGACTAGCGGGAGAAACAAGCACAGATACGCAGTATTTT
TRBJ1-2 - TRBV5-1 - CASSAPTLGGYTF TGCGCCAGCAGCGCACCGACTCTCGGTGGCTACACCTTC
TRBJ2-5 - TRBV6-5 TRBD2 CASSYPPGGSGETQYF TGTGCCAGCAGTTACCCACCTGGCGGGAGCGGGGAGACCCAGTACTTC
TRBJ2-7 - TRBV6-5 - CATSRPGPYEQYF TGTGCCACCTCTCGACCAGGGCCCTACGAGCAGTACTTC
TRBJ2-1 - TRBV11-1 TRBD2 CASSLAPASGSSVYEQFF TGTGCCAGCAGCTTAGCCCCTGCTAGCGGGAGTTCGGTTTATGAGCAGTTCTTC
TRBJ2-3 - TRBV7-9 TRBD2 CASRAGTSGTSDTQYF TGTGCCAGCAGGGCCGGGACTAGCGGAACCTCAGATACGCAGTATTTT